The T cell receptor beta chain under discussion was sequenced for a study of blood T cell repertoires in COVID-19. About the research overall: From T cells, B-cell-depleted T cells, or PBMCs came the material, which was cDNA or gDNA.

In the authors' methods: Researchers report that nucleated cell counts were estimated from reference gene primer amplification. Assay: immunoSEQ multiplex PCR; the TCRdb copy retains only in-frame clones and omits some. V and J calls and clone size are those listed in that table; D and trimming were worked out from the DNA. The profile shows about 180,000 clones, 80% of them singletons. Study members were between 18 and 89 years old and lived in 25 or so US regions. The CDR3 consists of 14 residues. V lost 5 bases, J lost 4 bases, and 14 bases lay in between. Germline V gene sequence: CDR1 SGHAT, CDR2 FQNNGV.

The origin of this receptor is a man between 60 and 75 years old who had been exposed to COVID-19. This chain uses TRBV11-2 with TRBJ2-5; maybe TRBD2 (5 bases). The specimen sequenced was PBMCs or T cells enriched from blood (not recorded which). This CDR3 is CASSPIAFGETQYF. The CDR3 DNA reads TGTGCCAGCAGCCCCATAGCGTTTGGAGAGACCCAGTACTTC.